Listed below are T cell receptor beta chains from one sample, sequenced in a study of early T cells in non-severe SARS-CoV-2 infection. TCRdb reanalysed the 5' RACE reads using MiXCR and keeps one entry per CDR3 protein. In the table there are approximately 30,000 distinct CDR3 sequences, less than 7% of which are singletons. The source material was whole blood. Receptor source: an adult who was a healthcare worker with PCR-confirmed SARS-CoV-2 infection or an uninfected control (not recorded which). The CDR3 runs from the conserved cysteine through the conserved F or W. D genes are given only for firm matches. Clone size appears in some rows only: once, few, many, or a class for an expanded clone.

j_call v_call d_call clone_size cdr3_aa cdr3_nt
TRBJ2-3 TRBV6-1 TRBD2 NA CASSSQQVAGGPNTDTQYF TGTGCCAGCAGTTCCCAACAGGTAGCGGGGGGGCCGAACACAGATACGCAGTATTTT
TRBJ2-7 TRBV7-2 NA many CASSLGPQDEQYF TGTGCCAGCAGCTTAGGTCCCCAGGACGAGCAGTACTTC
TRBJ2-2 TRBV18 NA NA CASSPSSFVNTGELFF TGTGCCAGCTCACCCTCCTCCTTTGTAAACACCGGGGAGCTGTTTTTT
TRBJ1-6 TRBV5-6 NA many CASSMGQVPGLHF TGTGCCAGCAGCATGGGGCAGGTCCCCGGCCTCCACTTT
TRBJ2-1 TRBV5-5 NA many CASSITGTSSYNEQFF TGTGCCAGCAGTATTACGGGGACGAGCTCCTACAATGAGCAGTTCTTC
TRBJ2-7 TRBV5-1 TRBD1 many CASSLQQGAGEQYF TGCGCCAGCAGCTTGCAACAGGGGGCGGGCGAGCAGTACTTC
TRBJ2-3 TRBV13 NA many CASSSRDLKTYTDTQYF TGTGCCAGCAGCTCCCGGGACCTAAAGACTTACACAGATACGCAGTATTTT
TRBJ2-5 TRBV7-9 NA few CASSKLQETQYF TGTGCCAGCAGCAAACTCCAAGAGACCCAGTACTTC
TRBJ1-2 TRBV6-2/TRBV6-3 TRBD1 NA CASRGTGAGLYGYTF TGTGCCAGCAGGGGGACAGGGGCCGGCCTATATGGCTACACCTTC
TRBJ2-5 TRBV7-6 TRBD1 many CASSLRQGPPETQYF TGTGCCAGCAGCTTACGACAGGGTCCTCCAGAGACCCAGTACTTC
TRBJ2-3 TRBV18 NA many CASSRQGRSTDTQYF TGTGCCAGCTCTCGCCAGGGCCGAAGCACAGATACGCAGTATTTT
TRBJ2-5 TRBV27 TRBD2 many CASSAGLAYVF TGTGCCAGCAGTGCGGGACTAGCTTACGTCTTC
TRBJ2-5 TRBV30 TRBD1 NA CAWSSDRGQTQYF TGTGCCTGGAGTTCGGACAGGGGGCAGACCCAGTACTTC
TRBJ2-1 TRBV6-4 NA NA CASIGRNEQFF TGTGCCAGCATTGGTCGCAATGAGCAGTTCTTC
TRBJ1-1 TRBV5-1 TRBD1 many CASTRTGATEAFF TGCGCCAGCACCCGAACAGGGGCCACTGAAGCTTTCTTT
TRBJ2-1 TRBV7-3 TRBD2 few CASSAKLAGALNEQFF TGTGCCAGCAGCGCAAAACTAGCGGGGGCTCTCAATGAGCAGTTCTTC
TRBJ1-1 TRBV15 TRBD1 many CATSPWDRVTEAFF TGTGCCACCAGCCCCTGGGACAGGGTTACTGAAGCTTTCTTT
TRBJ2-4 TRBV20-1 NA few CSARDSGGNIQYF TGCAGTGCTAGAGATTCCGGCGGGAACATTCAGTACTTC
TRBJ1-2 TRBV20-1 NA NA CSGISLDGYGYTF TGCAGTGGAATTAGTTTGGACGGCTATGGCTACACCTTC
TRBJ1-2 TRBV7-9 NA NA CASSPGQAKDYGYTF TGTGCCAGCAGCCCGGGACAAGCAAAGGACTATGGCTACACCTTC
TRBJ2-7 TRBV11-2 NA many CASSQGRFPSYEQYF TGTGCCAGCAGCCAGGGACGTTTTCCCTCCTACGAGCAGTACTTC
TRBJ1-5 TRBV19 TRBD1 many CASQKGTGASNQPQHF TGTGCCAGCCAAAAAGGGACAGGGGCGAGCAATCAGCCCCAGCATTTT
TRBJ2-1 TRBV2 NA many CASSGRAREQFF TGTGCCAGCAGTGGGCGGGCTCGTGAGCAGTTCTTC
TRBJ1-2 TRBV20-1 TRBD1 many CSAGTGGENGYTF TGCAGTGCGGGGACAGGGGGCGAGAATGGCTACACCTTC
TRBJ2-4 TRBV11-2 NA NA CASSTWQGKNIQYF TGTGCCAGCAGCACATGGCAGGGCAAAAACATTCAGTACTTC
TRBJ1-3 TRBV5-5 NA few CASSFGPSVDF TGTGCCAGCAGCTTCGGACCTTCGGTGGATTTT
TRBJ2-1 TRBV7-9 NA many CASTTYNEQFF TGTGCCAGCACAACGTACAATGAGCAGTTCTTC
TRBJ2-3 TRBV24-1 TRBD2 many CATSDRGLLYTQYF TGTGCCACCAGTGACCGGGGACTATTATATACGCAGTATTTT
TRBJ2-2 TRBV20-1 TRBD2 NA CSARFGLAGTGELFF TGCAGTGCTAGGTTTGGACTAGCGGGCACCGGGGAGCTGTTTTTT
TRBJ2-3 TRBV19 NA many CASRVGGTDTQYF TGTGCCAGTAGAGTAGGGGGCACAGATACGCAGTATTTT
TRBJ2-1 TRBV6-6 NA few CATQADRNTYNEQFF TGTGCCACCCAGGCTGACCGGAACACCTACAATGAGCAGTTCTTC